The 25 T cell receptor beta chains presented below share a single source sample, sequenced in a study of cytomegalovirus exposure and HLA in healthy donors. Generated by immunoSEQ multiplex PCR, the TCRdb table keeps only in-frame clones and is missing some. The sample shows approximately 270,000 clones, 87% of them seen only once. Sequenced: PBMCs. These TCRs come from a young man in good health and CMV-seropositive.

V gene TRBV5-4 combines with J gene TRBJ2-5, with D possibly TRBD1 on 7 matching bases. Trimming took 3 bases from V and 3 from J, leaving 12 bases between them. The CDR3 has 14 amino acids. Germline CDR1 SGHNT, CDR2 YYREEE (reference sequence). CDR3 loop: CASSSAGQKETQYF. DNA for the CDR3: TGTGCCAGCAGCTCGGCGGGACAGAAAGAGACCCAGTACTTC.

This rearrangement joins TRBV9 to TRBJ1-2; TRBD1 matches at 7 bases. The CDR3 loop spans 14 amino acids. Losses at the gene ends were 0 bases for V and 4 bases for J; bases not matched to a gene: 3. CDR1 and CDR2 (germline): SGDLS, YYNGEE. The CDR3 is CASSVGQGRYGYTF. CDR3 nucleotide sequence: TGTGCCAGCAGCGTAGGACAGGGACGCTATGGCTACACCTTC.

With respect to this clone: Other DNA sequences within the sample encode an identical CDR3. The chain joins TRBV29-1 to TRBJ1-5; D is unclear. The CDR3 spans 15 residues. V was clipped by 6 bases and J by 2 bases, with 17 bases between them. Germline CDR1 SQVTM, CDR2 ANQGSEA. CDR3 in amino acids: CSVADGLLGNQPQHF. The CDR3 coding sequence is TGCAGCGTCGCGGACGGACTTTTGGGCAATCAGCCCCAGCATTTT.

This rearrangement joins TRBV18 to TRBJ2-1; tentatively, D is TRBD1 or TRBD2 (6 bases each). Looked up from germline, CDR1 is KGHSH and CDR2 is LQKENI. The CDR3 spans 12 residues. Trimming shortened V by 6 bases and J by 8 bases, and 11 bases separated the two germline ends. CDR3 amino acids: CASSGGRDEQFF. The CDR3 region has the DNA TGTGCCAGCTCCGGGGGCAGGGATGAGCAGTTCTTC.

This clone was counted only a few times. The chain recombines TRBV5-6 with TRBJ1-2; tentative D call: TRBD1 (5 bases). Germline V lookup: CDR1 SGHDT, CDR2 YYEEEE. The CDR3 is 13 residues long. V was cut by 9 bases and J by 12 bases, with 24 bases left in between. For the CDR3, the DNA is TGTGCCACCTTCTACCAGGGACGTACGATTCACACCTTC. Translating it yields CATFYQGRTIHTF.

CDR3 protein: CASSFSSPEGYTF. In DNA, the CDR3 is TGTGCCAGCAGCTTCTCCAGTCCGGAAGGCTACACCTTC. V gene TRBV7-2 combines with J gene TRBJ1-2; D uncertain. This CDR3 comprises 13 residues. V was trimmed by 3 bases and J by 8 bases, leaving 13 bases between them. Per germline, CDR1 SGHTA and CDR2 FQGNSA.

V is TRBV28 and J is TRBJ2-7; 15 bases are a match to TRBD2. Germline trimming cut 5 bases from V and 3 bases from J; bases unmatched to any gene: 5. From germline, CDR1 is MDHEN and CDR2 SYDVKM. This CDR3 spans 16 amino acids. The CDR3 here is CASSPGTSGGIYEQYF. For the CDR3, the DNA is TGTGCCAGCAGTCCGGGGACTAGCGGGGGGATCTACGAGCAGTACTTC.

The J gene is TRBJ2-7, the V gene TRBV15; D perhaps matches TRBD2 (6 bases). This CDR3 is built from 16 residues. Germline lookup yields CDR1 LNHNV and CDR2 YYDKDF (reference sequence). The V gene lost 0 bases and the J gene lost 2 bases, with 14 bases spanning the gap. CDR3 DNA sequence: TGTGCCACCAGCAGAGAAATGGGGACTTACCCCTACGAGCAGTACTTC. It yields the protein CATSREMGTYPYEQYF.

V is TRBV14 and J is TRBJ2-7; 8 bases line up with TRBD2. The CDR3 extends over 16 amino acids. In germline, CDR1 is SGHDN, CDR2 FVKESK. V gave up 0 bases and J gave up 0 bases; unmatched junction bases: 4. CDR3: CASSQDSSGSSYEQYF. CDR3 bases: TGTGCCAGCAGCCAAGATTCGAGCGGGAGCTCCTACGAGCAGTACTTC. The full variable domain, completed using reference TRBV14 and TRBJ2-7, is EAGVTQFPSHSVIEKGQTVTLRCDPISGHDNLYWYRRVMGKEIKFLLHFVKESKQDESGMPNNRFLAERTGGTYSTLKVQPAELEDSGVYFCASSQDSSGSSYEQYFGPGTRLTVT.

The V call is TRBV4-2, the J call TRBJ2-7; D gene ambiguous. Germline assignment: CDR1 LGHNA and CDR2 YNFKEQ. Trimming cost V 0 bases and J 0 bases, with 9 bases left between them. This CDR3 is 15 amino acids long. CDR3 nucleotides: TGTGCCAGCAGCCAAGATCAAATGAGCTCCTACGAGCAGTACTTC. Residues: CASSQDQMSSYEQYF.

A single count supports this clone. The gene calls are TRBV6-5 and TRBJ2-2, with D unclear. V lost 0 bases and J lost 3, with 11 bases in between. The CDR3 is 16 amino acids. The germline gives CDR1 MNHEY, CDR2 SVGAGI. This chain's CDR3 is CASSYSQPFYTGELFF. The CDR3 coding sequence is TGTGCCAGCAGTTACTCGCAGCCCTTTTACACCGGGGAGCTGTTTTTT.

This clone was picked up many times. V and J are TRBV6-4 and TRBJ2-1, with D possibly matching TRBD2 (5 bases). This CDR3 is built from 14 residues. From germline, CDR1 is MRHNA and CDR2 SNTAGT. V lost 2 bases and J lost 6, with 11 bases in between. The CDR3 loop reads CASSDGLAGNEQFF. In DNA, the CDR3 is TGTGCCAGCAGTGACGGCCTAGCCGGCAATGAGCAGTTCTTC.

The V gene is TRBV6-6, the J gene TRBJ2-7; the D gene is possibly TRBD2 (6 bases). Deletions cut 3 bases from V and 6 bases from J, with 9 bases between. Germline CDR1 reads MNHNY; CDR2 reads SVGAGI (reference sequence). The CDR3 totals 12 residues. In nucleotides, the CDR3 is TGTGCCAGCAGTTATCAGGAGGGCGAGCAGTACTTC. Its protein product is CASSYQEGEQYF.

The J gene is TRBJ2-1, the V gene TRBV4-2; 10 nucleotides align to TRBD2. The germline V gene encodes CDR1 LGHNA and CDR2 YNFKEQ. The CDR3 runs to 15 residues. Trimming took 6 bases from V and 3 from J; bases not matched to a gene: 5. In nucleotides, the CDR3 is TGTGCCAGCAGAGGGCGACTAGCGGGCTACAATGAGCAGTTCTTC. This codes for CASRGRLAGYNEQFF.

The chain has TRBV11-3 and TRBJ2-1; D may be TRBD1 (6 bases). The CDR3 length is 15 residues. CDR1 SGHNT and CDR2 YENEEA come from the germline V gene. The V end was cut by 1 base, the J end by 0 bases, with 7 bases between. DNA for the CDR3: TGTGCCAGCAGCTTAGGAGGGGGCTCCTACAATGAGCAGTTCTTC. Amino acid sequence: CASSLGGGSYNEQFF.

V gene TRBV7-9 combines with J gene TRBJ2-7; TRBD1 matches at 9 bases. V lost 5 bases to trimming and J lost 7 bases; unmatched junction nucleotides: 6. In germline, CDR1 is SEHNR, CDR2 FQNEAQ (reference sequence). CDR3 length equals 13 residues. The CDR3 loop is CASSPGTGFEQYF. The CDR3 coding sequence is TGTGCCAGCAGCCCCGGGACAGGGTTTGAGCAGTACTTC.

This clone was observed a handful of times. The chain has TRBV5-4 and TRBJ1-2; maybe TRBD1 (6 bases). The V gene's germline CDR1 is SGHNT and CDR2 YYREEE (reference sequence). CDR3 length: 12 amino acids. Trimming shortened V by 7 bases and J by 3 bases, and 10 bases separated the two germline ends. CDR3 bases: TGTGCCAGCCGCAGGGGCGACTATGGCTACACCTTC. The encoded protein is CASRRGDYGYTF.

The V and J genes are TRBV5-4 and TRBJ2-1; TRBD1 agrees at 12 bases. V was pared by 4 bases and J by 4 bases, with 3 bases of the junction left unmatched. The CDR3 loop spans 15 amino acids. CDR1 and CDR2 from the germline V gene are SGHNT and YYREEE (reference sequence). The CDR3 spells CASSRDRGQYNEQFF. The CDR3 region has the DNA TGTGCCAGCAGCCGGGACAGGGGGCAGTACAATGAGCAGTTCTTC.

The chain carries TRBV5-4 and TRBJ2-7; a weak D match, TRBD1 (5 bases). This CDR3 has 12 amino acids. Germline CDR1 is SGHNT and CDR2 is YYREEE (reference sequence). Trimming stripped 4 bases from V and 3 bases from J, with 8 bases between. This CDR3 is CASSDRGYEQYF. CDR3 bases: TGTGCCAGCAGCGACAGAGGCTACGAGCAGTACTTC.

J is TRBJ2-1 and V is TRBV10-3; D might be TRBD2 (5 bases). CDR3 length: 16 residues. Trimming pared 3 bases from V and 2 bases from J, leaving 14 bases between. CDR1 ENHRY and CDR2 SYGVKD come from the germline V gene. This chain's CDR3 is CAISEHSGVAYNEQFF. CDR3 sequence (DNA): TGTGCCATCAGTGAACACAGCGGAGTAGCCTACAATGAGCAGTTCTTC.

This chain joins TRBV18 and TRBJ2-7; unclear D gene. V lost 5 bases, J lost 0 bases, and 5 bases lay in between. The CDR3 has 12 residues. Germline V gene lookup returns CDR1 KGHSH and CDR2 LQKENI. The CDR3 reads CASSLSSYEQYF. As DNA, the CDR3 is TGTGCCAGCTCATTAAGCTCCTACGAGCAGTACTTC.

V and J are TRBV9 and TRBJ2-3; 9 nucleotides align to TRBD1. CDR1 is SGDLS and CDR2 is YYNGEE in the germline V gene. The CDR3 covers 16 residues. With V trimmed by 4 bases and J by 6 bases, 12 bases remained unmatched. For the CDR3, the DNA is TGTGCCAGCAGCACCCGTGCGGGACAGGGAATGGATACGCAGTATTTT. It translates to CASSTRAGQGMDTQYF.

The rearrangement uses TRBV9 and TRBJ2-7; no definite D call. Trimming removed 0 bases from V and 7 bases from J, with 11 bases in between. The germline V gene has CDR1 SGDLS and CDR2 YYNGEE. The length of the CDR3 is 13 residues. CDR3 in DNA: TGTGCCAGCAGCGTAGCGGACGCTACGGAGCAGTACTTC. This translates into CASSVADATEQYF.

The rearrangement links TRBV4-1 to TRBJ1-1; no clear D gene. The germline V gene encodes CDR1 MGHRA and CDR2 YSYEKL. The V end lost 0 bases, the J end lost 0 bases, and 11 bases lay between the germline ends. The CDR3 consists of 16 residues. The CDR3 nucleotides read TGCGCCAGCAGCCAAGATGGCGCGGGTCTGAACACTGAAGCTTTCTTT. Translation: CASSQDGAGLNTEAFF.

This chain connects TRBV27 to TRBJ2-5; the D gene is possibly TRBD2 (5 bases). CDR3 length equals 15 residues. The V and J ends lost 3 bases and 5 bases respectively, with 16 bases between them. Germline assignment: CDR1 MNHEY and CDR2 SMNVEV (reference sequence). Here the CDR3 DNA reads TGTGCCAGCAGTTTGCTTGGCGAGGGCTATGAGACCCAGTACTTC. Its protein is CASSLLGEGYETQYF.